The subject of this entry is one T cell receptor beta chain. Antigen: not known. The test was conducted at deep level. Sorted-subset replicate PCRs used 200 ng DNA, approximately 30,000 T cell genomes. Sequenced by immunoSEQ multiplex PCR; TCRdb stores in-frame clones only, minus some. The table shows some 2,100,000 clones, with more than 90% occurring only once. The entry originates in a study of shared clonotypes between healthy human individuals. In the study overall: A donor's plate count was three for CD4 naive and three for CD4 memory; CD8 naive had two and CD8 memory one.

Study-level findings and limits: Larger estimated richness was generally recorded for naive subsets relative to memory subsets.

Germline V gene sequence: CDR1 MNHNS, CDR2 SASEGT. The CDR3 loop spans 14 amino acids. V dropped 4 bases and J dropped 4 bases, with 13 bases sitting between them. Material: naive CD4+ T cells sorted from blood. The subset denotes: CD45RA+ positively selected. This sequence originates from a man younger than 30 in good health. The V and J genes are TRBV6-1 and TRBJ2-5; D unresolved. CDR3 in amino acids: CASSVGYETETQYF. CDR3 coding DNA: TGTGCCAGCAGTGTAGGGTACGAAACAGAGACCCAGTACTTC.